This T cell receptor (beta chain) was captured in a study of post-analysis software for immune sequencing data. Study outcomes and limitations: F measure clustering grouped samples strongly by preparation batch. Patients showed TRBV5-6, TRBV5-1 and TRBV20-1 among five TRBV segments more frequent than in controls. Comparison with controls showed significantly lower normalized Chao1 diversity in multiple sclerosis patients.

The TCR beta cDNA libraries contained unique molecular identifiers. It was from roughly 1 to 10 million T cells that approximately 500,000 cDNA molecules came. One entry per CDR3 protein, called by TCRdb with MiXCR from the PCR reads. The repertoire consists of just over 250,000 distinct CDR3 sequences, with roughly a third occurring once and the leading ten covering around 4.8%. From germline, CDR1 is DFQATT and CDR2 SNEGSKA (reference sequence). J was trimmed by 0 bases and V by 5 bases; bases with no gene match: 9. The CDR3 runs to 15 residues. The count of this clonotype is one. Its antigen remains unknown.

This chain connects TRBV20-1 to TRBJ2-7; 8 bases line up with TRBD1. Sequences were obtained from blood. This clonotype was obtained from a girl between 10 and 17 years old with multiple sclerosis. The DNA of the CDR3 is TGCAGTGCTCGGTCGACAGGGGATCTCTCCTACGAGCAGTACTTC. Protein product: CSARSTGDLSYEQYF.